This record looks at one TCR beta chain sequence and its context. Its antigen is still unknown. Base quality data are lacking; no much larger clone is found one base away. Libraries were constructed by the immunoSEQ multiplex PCR assay. A mixture of 60 forward primers for TCR Vbeta segments and 13 reverse primers for TCR Jbeta segments was used in the multiplex PCR. Amplification of the CDR3 region of rearranged TCR beta genes was performed with a multiplex PCR assay on genomic DNA. The amplified TCR beta libraries were sequenced on the Illumina HiSeq System as 87-base-pair reads. The published analysis was carried out like this. A later analysis counted tens of millions of unique TCR beta chains across the 500 to 850 repertoires, and 10 million to 11 million of these chains were shared by at least two donors. A nearest-neighbor algorithm error-corrected the raw reads and collapsed the reads into unique sequences, merging closely related sequences to remove PCR and sequencing errors. CDR3 sequences were aligned to IMGT reference sequences to assign V, D and J gene segments. Each retained sequence needed at least a six-nucleotide match to both a V gene segment and a J gene segment. Rearrangements were called productive when the CDR3 lacked stop codons and stayed in frame with V and J; all others were non-productive. Following IMGT convention, CDR3 was defined as the stretch from the second conserved V-encoded cysteine to the conserved J-encoded phenylalanine. The earlier analysis of about 640 of the donors excluded any sequence lacking an unambiguous match to a single V gene segment. In an earlier analysis of 587 of the donors, V segments were called functional above 56.7% productive rearrangements and were called segregating when the between-donor standard deviation exceeded 5%. A statistical classification framework was built to diagnose cytomegalovirus status from the catalog of TCR beta chain sequences. A later analysis assigned V and J genes by comparing TCR nucleotide sequences with IMGT/GENE-DB human TR gene sequences. A later analysis assigned CDR3 sequences and most-parsimonious VDJ recombination scenarios with the TCRdist pipeline. In a later analysis, each TCR beta chain was defined by its CDR3 amino acid sequence together with its V-gene family, and reads lacking a unique V-gene family were excluded. A later analysis removed nearly 600 highly shared, low-generation-probability nucleotide sequences to deal with suspected cross-contamination and a sequencing artifact. A later analysis calculated a clonal expansion index for each public chain from normalized within-repertoire ranks of inferred template counts. A later analysis computed generation probabilities with a VDJ recombination model fitted to out-of-frame rearrangements, and checked the results against IGoR. Hypergeometric tests were used in a later analysis to score TCR-TCR, TCR-HLA and TCR-CMV co-occurrence, with a repertoire-size bias correction applied to the TCR pairs. In a later analysis, false discovery rates were estimated by permuting HLA or CMV assignments 20 times. In a later analysis, co-occurring TCRs were grouped using DBSCAN, and TCRdist sequence similarity was added for clustering within HLA-allele-positive subsets. Repertoires with fewer than 30,000 or more than 120,000 public chains were left out of co-occurrence clustering, as were five repertoires with anomalous nucleotide sharing. Drawn from immuneACCESS, this table holds only the in-frame rearrangements with V and J called that TCRdb kept. Clones are partly lost; checked studies trace under half to an unresolved V gene and leave the rest unexplained. D and trimming come from the DNA, and the V and J calls and clone size come from that table. The sample has 100,000 to 150,000 clones on record, roughly 72% of them singletons. 6% to 8% of the sample lies in the top ten.

Inclusive of the bounding cysteine and phenylalanine, the CDR3 is 13 residues long. Only the CDR3 DNA is retained, 39 bases long and in frame from the first base. V trim: 4 bases; J trim: 2 bases; unmatched bases: 3. According to the germline V gene, CDR1 reads SGHDT and CDR2 reads YYEEEE. This entry comes from a study of cytomegalovirus exposure and HLA in healthy donors listed by TCRdb under 2017. For context, the study as a whole: An earlier analysis of around 600 of the donors reported approximately 270 Gb of sequence data and 117 million unique TCR beta sequences from about 200 million T cells. Along with the roughly 700-subject first cohort, a separate validation cohort of roughly 110 different subjects was used. The study combined high-throughput TCR immunosequencing, statistical association of individual TCRs with disease status, and machine learning to predict cytomegalovirus infection status. Rather than drawing on any new phenotypic data, the later analysis identified candidate immune exposures from TCR beta sequences and the way those sequences occurred across donors. The study used immunosequencing to profile the T cell repertoires of 670 or so subjects and linked those repertoires to cytomegalovirus serostatus. The study was designed to test whether signatures of past pathogen exposure could be identified by cataloging public T cell receptors. The number of donors typed differed by locus, with about 629-640 for A, B, C, DRB1 and DQB1, around 500 for DQA1, nearly 610 for DPA1, and approximately 470 for DPB1. Because of strong linkage in the cohort, five DR-DQ haplotypes were treated as single units for association and clustering. A later genetic analysis used genome-wide SNP genotypes for about 65% of the 666 donors, treating that subset as a discovery cohort. Alongside the repertoire data, information on donor age, sex, ethnicity and CMV serostatus was compiled. Both class I and class II loci were covered by HLA typing, at four-digit resolution. All discovery cohort repertoires had been generated on a single sequencing platform. Roughly 320 gigabases of sequencing data and 75 million to 85 million unique TCR sequences made up an early release that covered some 640 HLA-typed donors. A later analysis re-analyzed previously published TCR beta repertoires from 500 to 700 donors and added high-resolution HLA genotyping to study TCR occurrence patterns. An earlier analysis of some 500 of the donors used high-throughput TCR beta sequencing to judge whether each TCR beta V gene segment behaved as functional or pseudogenic. Among some 410 genotyped donors of the cohort, an average of around 240,000 unique TCR beta nucleotide sequences were sequenced per donor, about a sixth of them non-productive. Among the roughly 430 genotyped donors, 75% to 90% belonged to the genetic ancestry cluster associated with self-reported Caucasian donors. Here is what the overall study found, with its caveats: Because some donors lacked HLA typing at each locus, the association tests relied only on the typed subset. In both the original and validation cohorts, the classifier was reported to diagnose cytomegalovirus status with high specificity and sensitivity. In a later genetic analysis, fewer N-insertions in productive TCRs were reported among donors in an Asian-associated ancestry cluster than the roughly 700-donor mean. In a later analysis, most CMV-associated TCR beta chains were found to appear HLA-restricted, with HLA associations seemingly driven largely by CMV exposure. The presence/absence analyses assumed that sequencing depth was roughly uniform across donors, and that assumption may not be true. Most TCR sequences were seen in very few donors, while some public TCRs were found in many individuals. The only immune exposure information available for the cohort was CMV serostatus. The study gave a list of 150 to 200 TCR beta chains associated with cytomegalovirus. The earlier analysis of approximately 540 of the donors excluded around 17 rarely observed V segments, including chromosome 9 orphons, because counts were too low. A further reported finding was that TCR beta sequences accurately predicted the HLA-A and HLA-B alleles for most subjects in the first cohort. According to the authors, the approach could potentially be generalized to other disease states and immunological phenotypes. The sequencing pipeline was judged likely to have produced a cluster of highly shared sequence variants as a technical artifact. Only TCR beta chains were sequenced in this cohort, and the absence of alpha or paired-chain data limited detectable features. Some IMGT-functional V segments, including TRBV6-2 and TRBV6-3, could not be told apart with the 87-base-pair reads, so those segments were excluded. In an earlier analysis of roughly 560 of the donors, most TCR beta V segments were observed in productive rearrangements about 87% or about 30% of the time, broadly matching IMGT annotations. In a later analysis, HLA-associated TCR beta chains were found to be more clonally expanded and to have lower generation probabilities than equally common non-associated chains. A later genetic analysis associated a missense DCLRE1C variant with V-gene and J-gene trimming of TCR beta chains, and an independent cohort replicated the association. In a later analysis, TCR association rates were found to vary across HLA loci, with the most associated TCRs seen for DRB1 alleles and the fewest for HLA-C alleles. Linkage disequilibrium might explain the correlated functional status among segregating V segments, but an unknown experimental factor could not be excluded. In a later analysis, several top co-occurrence clusters were reported to appear linked to parvovirus B19, influenza, CMV and Epstein-Barr virus. When HLA alleles, especially DR and DQ, strongly co-occurred, TCR associations were difficult to assign to individual alleles. Specific HLA alleles were associated with 16,951 TCR beta sequences at a false discovery rate of 0.05 in a later analysis. Three of the identified cytomegalovirus-associated TCR beta chains were confirmed in vitro to be specific for cytomegalovirus antigens.

The cohort consisted of fewer than 700 healthy bone marrow donors. All cohort members were sampled while nominally healthy, although unrecorded immune exposures were likely present. The donor was CMV seronegative and belonged to the group of over 300 seronegative cohort members. A peripheral blood sample was collected from each donor, and TCR beta sequencing was performed on peripheral blood mononuclear cells. Genomic DNA extraction from the blood cell samples was performed with the Qiagen DNeasy Blood Extraction Kit. This receptor was obtained from a male donor in good health and CMV-seronegative. Here the chain combines TRBV5-6 and TRBJ2-7, with TRBD1 matching 7 junction bases. The sample comprised PBMCs. The DNA reads as follows: TGTGCCAGCAGCAGGGACAGCCCCTACGAGCAGTACTTC. Its amino acids are CASSRDSPYEQYF.